These T cell receptor beta chains were read from a single sample in a study of human T cells and chemical hapten exposure. TCRdb recomputed calls from the RACE reads with MiXCR, one row per CDR3 protein. The profile shows 280,000 or so distinct CDR3 sequences, approximately 7.5% of them singletons. The sample in question was whole blood, obtained in connection with sensitization to the hapten diphenylcyclopropenone (DPC). All receptors derive from a man aged 18 to 29 with alopecia areata. Some clones in this sample may be carry-over from other donors' samples. The CDR3 runs from the conserved cysteine through the conserved F or W. The D gene is left open where the match is weak. Rows may omit the clone size; those that give it use once, few, many or a size class.

j_gene: TRBJ1-5
abundance: .
v_gene: TRBV9
d_gene: .
CDR3nt: TGTGCCAGCAGCGTGGGGACGGCCTTAGAGCCCCAGCATTTT
CDR3aa: CASSVGTALEPQHF

j_gene: TRBJ2-5
abundance: .
v_gene: TRBV12-3/TRBV12-4
d_gene: TRBD2
CDR3nt: TGTGCCAGCAGTCCCACTAGCGGACAAGAGACCCAGTACTTC
CDR3aa: CASSPTSGQETQYF

j_gene: TRBJ1-2
abundance: many
v_gene: TRBV3-1
d_gene: .
CDR3nt: TGTGCCAGCAGCCAAGATCGGGGTGGCTACACCTTC
CDR3aa: CASSQDRGGYTF

j_gene: TRBJ1-4
abundance: .
v_gene: TRBV3-1
d_gene: .
CDR3nt: TGTGCCAGCAGCCCCAGAGAGACGGCGGCGAGTTCGGAAAAACTGTTTTTT
CDR3aa: CASSPRETAASSEKLFF

j_gene: TRBJ2-2
abundance: few
v_gene: TRBV2
d_gene: .
CDR3nt: TGTGCCAGCAGGACACCGGACAGACGTCGGGACAACGGGGAGCTGTTTTTT
CDR3aa: CASRTPDRRRDNGELFF

j_gene: TRBJ2-3
abundance: few
v_gene: TRBV4-1
d_gene: .
CDR3nt: TGCGCCAGCAGCCCCGGCGGCACTAGCACAGATACGCAGTATTTT
CDR3aa: CASSPGGTSTDTQYF

j_gene: TRBJ1-3
abundance: many
v_gene: TRBV4-1
d_gene: .
CDR3nt: TGCGCCAGCAGCCAAGATCCTCACCGGGACGGTGGAAACACCATATATTTT
CDR3aa: CASSQDPHRDGGNTIYF

j_gene: TRBJ2-2
abundance: many
v_gene: TRBV11-2
d_gene: .
CDR3nt: TGTGCCAGCAGCTTAGTATTAGGCGGTGTACCGGGCGGGGAGCTGTTTTTT
CDR3aa: CASSLVLGGVPGGELFF

j_gene: TRBJ1-2
abundance: .
v_gene: TRBV4-2
d_gene: TRBD1
CDR3nt: TGTGCCAGCAGCCAAGAACGGGACAGGGTTGAGGGCTACACCTTC
CDR3aa: CASSQERDRVEGYTF

j_gene: TRBJ2-1
abundance: few
v_gene: TRBV9
d_gene: TRBD1
CDR3nt: TGTGCCAGCAGCGGGGACAGACTGAAGAATGAGCAGTTCTTC
CDR3aa: CASSGDRLKNEQFF